This T cell receptor (beta chain) was retrieved from a study of blood T cell repertoires in COVID-19. Across the study: Both acute and convalescent COVID-19 samples were obtained from the United States, Italy and Spain. PBMCs, B-cell-depleted T cells, or T cells provided the cDNA or gDNA that made up the material.

Only in-frame clones appear in the TCRdb table, and some are missing; sequencing was by immunoSEQ multiplex PCR. The sample consists of about 340,000 clones, around 80% of them appearing once. The specimen sequenced was peripheral blood. This TCR was sampled from a man between 25 and 39 years old with active or convalescent COVID-19.

CDR3 nucleotide sequence: TGTGCCAGCGACACAGGGGGCACAGATACGCAGTATTTT. Residues: CASDTGGTDTQYF. This chain connects TRBV28 to TRBJ2-3; 7 bases map to TRBD1. The V gene end was trimmed by 8 bases and the J gene end by 1 base; junction bases not matched to a gene: 3. From germline, CDR1 is MDHEN and CDR2 SYDVKM. The CDR3 extends over 13 amino acids.